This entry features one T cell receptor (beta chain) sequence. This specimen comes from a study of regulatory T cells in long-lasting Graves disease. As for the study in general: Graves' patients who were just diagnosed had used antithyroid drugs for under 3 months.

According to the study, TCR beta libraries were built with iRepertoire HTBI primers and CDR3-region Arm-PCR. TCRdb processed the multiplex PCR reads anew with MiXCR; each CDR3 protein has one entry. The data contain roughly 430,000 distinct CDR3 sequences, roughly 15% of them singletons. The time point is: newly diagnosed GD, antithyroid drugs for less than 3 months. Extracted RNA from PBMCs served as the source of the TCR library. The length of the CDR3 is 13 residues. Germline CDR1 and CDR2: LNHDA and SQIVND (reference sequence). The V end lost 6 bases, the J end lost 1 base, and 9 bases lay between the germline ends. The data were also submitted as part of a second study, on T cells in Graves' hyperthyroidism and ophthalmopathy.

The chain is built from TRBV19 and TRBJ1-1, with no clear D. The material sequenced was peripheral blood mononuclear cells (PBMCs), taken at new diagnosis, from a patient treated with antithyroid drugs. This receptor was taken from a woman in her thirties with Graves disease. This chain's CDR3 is CASRRGTNTEAFF. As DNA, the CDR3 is TGTGCCAGTAGGCGGGGTACGAACACTGAAGCTTTCTTT.